Only a few counts were recorded for the clone carrying this T cell receptor beta chain. Individuals aged 18 to 89 years were recruited from approximately 22 US areas. Looked up from germline, CDR1 is SGHRS and CDR2 is YFSETQ. The CDR3 totals 15 residues. Trimming shortened V by 0 bases and J by 1 base, and 10 bases separated the two germline ends. The sample comes from a study of blood T cell repertoires in COVID-19. TCRdb keeps only in-frame clones here, not all; method: immunoSEQ multiplex PCR. The table has approximately 300,000 clones, more than 75% seen once. What was sequenced was PBMCs or T cells enriched from blood (not recorded which). The chain recombines TRBV5-1 with TRBJ1-1; tentatively, D is TRBD1 (5 bases). The TCR originated in a woman aged 18 to 35 who had recovered from COVID-19. CDR3 protein: CASSLGQGWNTEAFF. CDR3 nucleotide sequence: TGCGCCAGCAGCTTGGGGCAGGGTTGGAACACTGAAGCTTTCTTT. Based on the CDR3 plus reference TRBV5-1 and TRBJ1-1, the full variable domain is KAGVTQTPRYLIKTRGQQVTLSCSPISGHRSVSWYQQTPGQGLQFLFEYFSETQRNKGNFPGRFSGRQFSNSRSEMNVSTLELGDSALYLCASSLGQGWNTEAFFGQGTRLTVV.